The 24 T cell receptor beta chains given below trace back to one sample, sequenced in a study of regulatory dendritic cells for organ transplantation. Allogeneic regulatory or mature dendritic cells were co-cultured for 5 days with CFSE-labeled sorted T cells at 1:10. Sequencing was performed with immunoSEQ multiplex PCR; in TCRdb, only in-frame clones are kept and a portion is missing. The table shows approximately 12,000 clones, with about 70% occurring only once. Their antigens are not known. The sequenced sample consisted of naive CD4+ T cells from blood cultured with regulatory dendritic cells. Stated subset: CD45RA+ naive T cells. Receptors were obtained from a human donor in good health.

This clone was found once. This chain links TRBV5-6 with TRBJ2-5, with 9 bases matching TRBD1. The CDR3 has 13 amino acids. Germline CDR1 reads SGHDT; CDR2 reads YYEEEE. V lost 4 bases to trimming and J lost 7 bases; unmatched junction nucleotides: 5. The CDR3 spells CASSGGQGGTQYF. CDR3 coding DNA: TGTGCCAGCAGCGGGGGACAGGGAGGGACCCAGTACTTC.

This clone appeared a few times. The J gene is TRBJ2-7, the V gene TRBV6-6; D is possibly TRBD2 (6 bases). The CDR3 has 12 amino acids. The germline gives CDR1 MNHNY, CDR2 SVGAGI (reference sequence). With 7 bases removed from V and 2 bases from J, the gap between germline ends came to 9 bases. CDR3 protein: CASMTRTYEQYF. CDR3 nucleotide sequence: TGTGCCAGCATGACTAGAACCTACGAGCAGTACTTC.

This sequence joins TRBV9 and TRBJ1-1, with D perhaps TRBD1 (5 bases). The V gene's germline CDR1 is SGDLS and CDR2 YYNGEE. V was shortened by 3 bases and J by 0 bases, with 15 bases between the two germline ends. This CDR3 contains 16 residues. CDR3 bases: TGTGCCAGCAGCGCAAGGGTAGGGGCAATGAACACTGAAGCTTTCTTT. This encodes CASSARVGAMNTEAFF.

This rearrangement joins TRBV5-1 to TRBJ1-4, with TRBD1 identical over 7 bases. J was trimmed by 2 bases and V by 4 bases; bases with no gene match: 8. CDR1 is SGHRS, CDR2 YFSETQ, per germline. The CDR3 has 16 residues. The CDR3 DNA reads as TGCGCCAGCAGCCTGGCCGCAGGGGGGACTAATGAAAAACTGTTTTTT. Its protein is CASSLAAGGTNEKLFF.

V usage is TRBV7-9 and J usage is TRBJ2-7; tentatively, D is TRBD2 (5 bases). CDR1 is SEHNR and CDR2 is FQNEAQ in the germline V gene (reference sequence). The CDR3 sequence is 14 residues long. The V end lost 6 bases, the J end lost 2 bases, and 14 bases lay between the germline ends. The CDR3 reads CASSEGNAPYEQYF. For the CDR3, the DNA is TGTGCCAGCAGTGAGGGAAACGCGCCCTACGAGCAGTACTTC. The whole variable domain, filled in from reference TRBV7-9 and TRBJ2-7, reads DTGVSQNPRHKITKRGQNVTFRCDPISEHNRLYWYRQTLGQGPEFLTYFQNEAQLEKSRLLSDRFSAERPKGSFSTLEIQRTEQGDSAMYLCASSEGNAPYEQYFGPGTRLTVT.

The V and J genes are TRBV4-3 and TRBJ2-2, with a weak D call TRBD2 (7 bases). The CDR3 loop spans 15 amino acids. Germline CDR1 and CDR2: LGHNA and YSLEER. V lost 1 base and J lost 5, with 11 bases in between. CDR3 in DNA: TGCGCCAGCAGCCAAGCGGGGGGCTGGACCGGGGAGCTGTTTTTT. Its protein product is CASSQAGGWTGELFF.

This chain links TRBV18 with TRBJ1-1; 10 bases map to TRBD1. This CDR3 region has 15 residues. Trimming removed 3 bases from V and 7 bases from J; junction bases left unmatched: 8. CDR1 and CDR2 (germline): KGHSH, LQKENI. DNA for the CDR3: TGTGCCAGCTCACCCCGGGGGGGGACAGGGGATGAAGCTTTCTTT. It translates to CASSPRGGTGDEAFF.

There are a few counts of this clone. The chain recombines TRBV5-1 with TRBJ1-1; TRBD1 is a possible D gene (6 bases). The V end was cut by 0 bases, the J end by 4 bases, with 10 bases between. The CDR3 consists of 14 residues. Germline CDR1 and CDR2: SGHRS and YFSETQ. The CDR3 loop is CASSLEGGFTEAFF. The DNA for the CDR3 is TGCGCCAGCAGCTTGGAAGGGGGATTCACTGAAGCTTTCTTT.

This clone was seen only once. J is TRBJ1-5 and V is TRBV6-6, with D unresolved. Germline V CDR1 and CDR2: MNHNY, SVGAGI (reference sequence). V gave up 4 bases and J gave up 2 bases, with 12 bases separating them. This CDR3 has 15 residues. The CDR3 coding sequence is TGTGCCAGCAGTTTCGTCTCGGCGGGCAATCAGCCCCAGCATTTT. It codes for CASSFVSAGNQPQHF.

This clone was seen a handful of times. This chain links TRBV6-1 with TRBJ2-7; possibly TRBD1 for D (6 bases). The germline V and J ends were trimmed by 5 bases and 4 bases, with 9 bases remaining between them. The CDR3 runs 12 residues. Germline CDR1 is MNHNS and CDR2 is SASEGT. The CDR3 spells CASSPQGYEQYF. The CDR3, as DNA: TGTGCCAGCAGTCCGCAGGGGTACGAGCAGTACTTC.

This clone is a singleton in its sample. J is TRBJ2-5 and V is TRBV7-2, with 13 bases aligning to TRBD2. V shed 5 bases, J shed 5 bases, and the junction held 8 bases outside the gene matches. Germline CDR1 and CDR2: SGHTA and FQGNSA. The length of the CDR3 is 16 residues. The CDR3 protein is CASSLLAGGIGETQYF. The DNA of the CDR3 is TGTGCCAGCAGCCTACTAGCGGGGGGGATCGGTGAGACCCAGTACTTC. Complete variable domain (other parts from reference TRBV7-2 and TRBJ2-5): GAGVSQSPSNKVTEKGKDVELRCDPISGHTALYWYRQSLGQGLEFLIYFQGNSAPDKSGLPSDRFSAERTGGSVSTLTIQRTQQEDSAVYLCASSLLAGGIGETQYFGPGTRLLVL.

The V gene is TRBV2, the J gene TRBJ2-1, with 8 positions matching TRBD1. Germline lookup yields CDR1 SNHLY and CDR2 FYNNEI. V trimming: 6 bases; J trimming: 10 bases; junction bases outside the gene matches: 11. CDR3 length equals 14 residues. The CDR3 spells CASREQTGGSEQFF. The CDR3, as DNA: TGTGCCAGCAGGGAACAAACAGGGGGAAGCGAGCAGTTCTTC.

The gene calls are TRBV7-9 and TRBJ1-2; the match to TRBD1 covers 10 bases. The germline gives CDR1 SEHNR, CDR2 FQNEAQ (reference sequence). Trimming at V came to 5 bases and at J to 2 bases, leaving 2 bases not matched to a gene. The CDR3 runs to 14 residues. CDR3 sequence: CASSMTGGNYGYTF. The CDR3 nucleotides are TGTGCCAGCAGCATGACAGGGGGCAACTATGGCTACACCTTC.

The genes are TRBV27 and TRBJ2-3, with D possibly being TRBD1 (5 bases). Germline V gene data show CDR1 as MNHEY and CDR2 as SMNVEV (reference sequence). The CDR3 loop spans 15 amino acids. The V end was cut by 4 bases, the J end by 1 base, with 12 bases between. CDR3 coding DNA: TGTGCCAGCAGTTCCCCGCAGGGCCGCACAGATACGCAGTATTTT. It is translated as CASSSPQGRTDTQYF.

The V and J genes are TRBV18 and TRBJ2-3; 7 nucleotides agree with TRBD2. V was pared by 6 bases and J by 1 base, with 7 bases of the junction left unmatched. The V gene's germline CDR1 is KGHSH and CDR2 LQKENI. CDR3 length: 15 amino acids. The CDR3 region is CASSLAVPGTDTQYF. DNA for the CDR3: TGTGCCAGCTCCCTAGCGGTTCCAGGCACAGATACGCAGTATTTT. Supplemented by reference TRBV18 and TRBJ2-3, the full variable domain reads NAGVMQNPRHLVRRRGQEARLRCSPMKGHSHVYWYRQLPEEGLKFMVYLQKENIIDESGMPKERFSAEFPKEGPSILRIQQVVRGDSAAYFCASSLAVPGTDTQYFGPGTRLTVL.

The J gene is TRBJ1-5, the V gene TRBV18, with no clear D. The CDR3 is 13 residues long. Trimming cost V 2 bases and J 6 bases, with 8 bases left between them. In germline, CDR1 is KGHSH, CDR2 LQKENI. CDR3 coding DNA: TGTGCCAGCTCACCAGGGGAGAGTCAGCCCCAGCATTTT. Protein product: CASSPGESQPQHF.

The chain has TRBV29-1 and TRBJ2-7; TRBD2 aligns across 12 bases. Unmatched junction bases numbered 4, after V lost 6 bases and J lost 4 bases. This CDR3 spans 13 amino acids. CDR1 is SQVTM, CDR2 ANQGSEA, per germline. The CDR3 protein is CSVRTSGVYEQYF. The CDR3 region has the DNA TGCAGCGTCCGGACTAGCGGGGTATACGAGCAGTACTTC.

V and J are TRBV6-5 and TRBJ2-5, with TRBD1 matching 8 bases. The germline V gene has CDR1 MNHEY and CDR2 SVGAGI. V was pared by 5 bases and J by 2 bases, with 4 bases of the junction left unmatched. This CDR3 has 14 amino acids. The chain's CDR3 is CASSPTGVQETQYF. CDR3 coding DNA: TGTGCCAGCAGTCCGACAGGGGTACAAGAGACCCAGTACTTC.

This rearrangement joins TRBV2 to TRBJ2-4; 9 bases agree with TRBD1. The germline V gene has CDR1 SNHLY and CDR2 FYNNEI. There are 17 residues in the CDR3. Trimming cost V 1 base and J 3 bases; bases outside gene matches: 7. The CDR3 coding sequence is TGTGCCAGCAGTGAAGTTACAGGGGGCTTAGTCAAAAACATTCAGTACTTC. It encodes CASSEVTGGLVKNIQYF.

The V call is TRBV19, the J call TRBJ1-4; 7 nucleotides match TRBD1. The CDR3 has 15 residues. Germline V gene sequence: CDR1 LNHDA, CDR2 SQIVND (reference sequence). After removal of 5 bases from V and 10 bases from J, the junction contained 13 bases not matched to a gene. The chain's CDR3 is CASSPTGQGERKLFF. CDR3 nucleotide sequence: TGTGCCAGTAGTCCCACAGGGCAGGGGGAGCGAAAACTGTTTTTT.

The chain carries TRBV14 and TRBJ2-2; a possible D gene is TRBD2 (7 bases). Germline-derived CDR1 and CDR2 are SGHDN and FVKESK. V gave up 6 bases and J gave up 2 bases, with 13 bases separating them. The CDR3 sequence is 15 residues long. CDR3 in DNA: TGTGCCAGCAGTTTGGGGGGGCCAAACACCGGGGAGCTGTTTTTT. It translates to CASSLGGPNTGELFF.

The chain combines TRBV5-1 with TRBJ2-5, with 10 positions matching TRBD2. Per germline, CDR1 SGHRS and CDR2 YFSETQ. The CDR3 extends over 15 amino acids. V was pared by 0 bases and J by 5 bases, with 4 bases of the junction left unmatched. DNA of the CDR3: TGCGCCAGCAGCTTGGATTCTAGCGGGGGTGAGACCCAGTACTTC. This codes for CASSLDSSGGETQYF.

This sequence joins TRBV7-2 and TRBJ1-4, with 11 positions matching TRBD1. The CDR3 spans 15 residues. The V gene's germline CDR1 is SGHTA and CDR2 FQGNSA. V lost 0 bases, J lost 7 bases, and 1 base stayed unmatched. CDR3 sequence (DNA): TGTGCCAGCAGCTTAGCTGGGACAGGGGGTGAAAAACTGTTTTTT. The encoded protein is CASSLAGTGGEKLFF.

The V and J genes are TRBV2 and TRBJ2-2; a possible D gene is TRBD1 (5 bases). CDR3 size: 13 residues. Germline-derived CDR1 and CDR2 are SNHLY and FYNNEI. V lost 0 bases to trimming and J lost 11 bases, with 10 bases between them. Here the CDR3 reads CASSEALGLELFF. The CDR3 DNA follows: TGTGCCAGCAGTGAAGCGTTGGGGCTCGAGCTGTTTTTT.